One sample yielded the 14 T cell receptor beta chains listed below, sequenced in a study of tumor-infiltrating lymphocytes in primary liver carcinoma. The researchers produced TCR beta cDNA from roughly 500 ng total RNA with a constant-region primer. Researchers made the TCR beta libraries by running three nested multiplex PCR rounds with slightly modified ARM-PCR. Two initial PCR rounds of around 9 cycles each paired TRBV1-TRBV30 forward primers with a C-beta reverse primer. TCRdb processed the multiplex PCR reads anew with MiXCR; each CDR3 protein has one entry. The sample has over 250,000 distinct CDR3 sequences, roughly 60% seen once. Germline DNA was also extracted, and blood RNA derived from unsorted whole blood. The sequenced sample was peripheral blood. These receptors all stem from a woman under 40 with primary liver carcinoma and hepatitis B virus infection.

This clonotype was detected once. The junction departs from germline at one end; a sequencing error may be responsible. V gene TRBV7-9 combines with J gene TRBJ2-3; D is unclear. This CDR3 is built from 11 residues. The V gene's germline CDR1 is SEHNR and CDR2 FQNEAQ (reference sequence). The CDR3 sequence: CTSSRADTQYF. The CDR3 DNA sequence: TGTACCAGCAGCCGGGCCGATACGCAGTATTTT.

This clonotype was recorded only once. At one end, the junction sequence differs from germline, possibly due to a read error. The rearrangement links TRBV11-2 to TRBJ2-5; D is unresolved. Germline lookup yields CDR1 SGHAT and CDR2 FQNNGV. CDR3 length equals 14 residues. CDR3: CARSSILSRETQYF. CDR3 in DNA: TGTGCCAGAAGCTCCATACTCAGTCGGGAGACCCAGTACTTC.

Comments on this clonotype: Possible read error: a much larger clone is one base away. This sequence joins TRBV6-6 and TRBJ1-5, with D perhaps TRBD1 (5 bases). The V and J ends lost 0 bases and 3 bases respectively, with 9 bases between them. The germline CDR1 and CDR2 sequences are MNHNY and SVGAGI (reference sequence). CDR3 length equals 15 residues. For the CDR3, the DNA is TGTGCCAGCAGTTACTCAGGGGATTTCAATCAGCCCCAGCATTTT. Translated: CASSYSGDFNQPQHF.

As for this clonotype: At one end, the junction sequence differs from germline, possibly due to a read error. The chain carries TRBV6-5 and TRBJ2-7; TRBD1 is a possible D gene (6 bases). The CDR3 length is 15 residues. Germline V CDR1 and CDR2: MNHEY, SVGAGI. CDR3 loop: CASSYKDSSPYEQYF. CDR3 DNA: TGTGCCAGCAGTTACAAGGACAGTAGCCCCTACGAGCAGTACTTT.

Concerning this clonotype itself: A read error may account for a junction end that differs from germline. CDR3 nucleotide sequence: TGTGCCAGCAGCCCTCCTGGCGGGACCTACTCCTACGAACAGTACTTC. Translating it yields CASSPPGGTYSYEQYF. V is TRBV12-3 or TRBV12-4 and J is TRBJ2-7, with a weak D call TRBD2 (6 bases). This CDR3 is 16 amino acids long.

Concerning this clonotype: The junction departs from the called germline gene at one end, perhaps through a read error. The CDR3 DNA sequence: TGTGCCAGCAGTTCAGGGGACCTTAACTATGGCTACATCTTC. The encoded protein is CASSSGDLNYGYIF. J is TRBJ1-2 and V is TRBV12-3 or TRBV12-4; perhaps TRBD1 as D (6 bases). The CDR3 is made up of 14 amino acids.

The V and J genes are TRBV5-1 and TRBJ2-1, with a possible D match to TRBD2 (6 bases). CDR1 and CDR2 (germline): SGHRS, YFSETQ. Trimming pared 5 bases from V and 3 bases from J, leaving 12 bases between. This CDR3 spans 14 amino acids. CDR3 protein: CASRGGVVYNEQFF. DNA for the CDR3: TGCGCCAGCAGGGGGGGAGTTGTCTACAATGAGCAGTTCTTC.

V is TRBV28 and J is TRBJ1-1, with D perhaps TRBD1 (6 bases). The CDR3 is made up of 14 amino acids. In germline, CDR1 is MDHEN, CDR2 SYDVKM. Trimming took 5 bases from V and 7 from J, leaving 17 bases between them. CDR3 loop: CASSQDSQKIEAFF. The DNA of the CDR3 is TGTGCCAGCAGTCAGGACAGCCAAAAAATTGAAGCTTTCTTT.

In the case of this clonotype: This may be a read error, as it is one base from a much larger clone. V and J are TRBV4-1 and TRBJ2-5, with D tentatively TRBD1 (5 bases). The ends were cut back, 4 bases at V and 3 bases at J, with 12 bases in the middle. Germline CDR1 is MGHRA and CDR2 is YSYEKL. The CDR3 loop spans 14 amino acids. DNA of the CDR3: TGCGCCAGCAGCCTTACCCTAGGGGAAGAGACCCAGTACTTC. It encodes CASSLTLGEETQYF.

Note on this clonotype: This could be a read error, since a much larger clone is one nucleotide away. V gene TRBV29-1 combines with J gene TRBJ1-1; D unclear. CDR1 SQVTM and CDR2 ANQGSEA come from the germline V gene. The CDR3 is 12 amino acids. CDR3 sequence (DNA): TGCAGCGCTAGGGTGATGAACTCTGAAGCTTTCTTT. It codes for CSARVMNSEAFF.

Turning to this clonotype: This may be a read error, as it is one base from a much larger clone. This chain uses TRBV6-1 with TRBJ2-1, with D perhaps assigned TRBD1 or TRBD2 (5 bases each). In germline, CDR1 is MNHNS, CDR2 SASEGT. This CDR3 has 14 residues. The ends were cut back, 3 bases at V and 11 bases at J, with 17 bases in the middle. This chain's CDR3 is CASSDIGGRNKQFF. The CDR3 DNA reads TGTGCCAGCAGTGACATTGGGGGAAGAAATAAGCAGTTCTTC.

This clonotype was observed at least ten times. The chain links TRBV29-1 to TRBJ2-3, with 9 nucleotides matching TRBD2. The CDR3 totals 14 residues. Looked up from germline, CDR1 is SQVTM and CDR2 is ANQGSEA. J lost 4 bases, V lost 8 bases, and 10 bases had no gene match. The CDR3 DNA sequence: TGCAGCACCCAGCGGGAGGTTGTGGCAGATACGCAGTATTTT. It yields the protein CSTQREVVADTQYF.

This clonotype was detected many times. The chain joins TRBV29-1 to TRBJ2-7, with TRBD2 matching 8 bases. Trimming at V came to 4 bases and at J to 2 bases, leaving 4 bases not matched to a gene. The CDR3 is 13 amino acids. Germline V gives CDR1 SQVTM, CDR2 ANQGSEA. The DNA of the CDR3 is TGCAGCGTTGGGGCGGGAGGTACCTACGAGCAGTACTTC. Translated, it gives CSVGAGGTYEQYF.

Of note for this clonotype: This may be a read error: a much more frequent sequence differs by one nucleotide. The CDR3 region is CASSHGDRGSYKQYF. The CDR3 DNA reads as TGCGCCAGCAGCCACGGTGACAGGGGTTCCTACAAGCAGTACTTC. The rearrangement joins TRBV4-1 to TRBJ2-7; 8 bases agree with TRBD1. Germline loops: CDR1 MGHRA, CDR2 YSYEKL. The CDR3 runs to 15 residues.